Below are 11 T cell receptor beta chains sequenced from a single sample in a study of regulatory T cells in long-lasting Graves disease. Time point reported: newly diagnosed GD, antithyroid drugs for less than 3 months. Construction of the TCR library relied on RNA isolated from PBMCs. For TCR beta, libraries came from iRepertoire HTBI primers and Arm-PCR of CDR3 regions. A single record per CDR3 protein comes from TCRdb applying MiXCR to the multiplex PCR reads. The data contain 200,000 to 250,000 distinct CDR3 sequences, about 18% of them seen just once; the ten biggest clones take up about 20%. Sequenced material: peripheral blood mononuclear cells (PBMCs), taken at new diagnosis, from a patient treated with antithyroid drugs. These TCRs come from a female donor with Graves disease.

This clonotype was seen at least ten times. The chain recombines TRBV2 with TRBJ2-5; 7 nucleotides agree with TRBD1. The CDR3 contains 13 residues. The V gene end was trimmed by 5 bases and the J gene end by 4 bases; junction bases not matched to a gene: 4. Germline V CDR1 and CDR2: SNHLY, FYNNEI. DNA for the CDR3: TGTGCCAGCAGTTGGACAGGTGGAGAGACCCAGTACTTC. This encodes CASSWTGGETQYF. Full variable domain (outside the CDR3, taken from reference TRBV2 and TRBJ2-5): EPEVTQTPSHQVTQMGQEVILRCVPISNHLYFYWYRQILGQKVEFLVSFYNNEISEKSEIFDDQFSVERPDGSNFTLKIRSTKLEDSAMYFCASSWTGGETQYFGPGTRLLVL.

This clonotype was counted at least ten times. The genes are TRBV20-1 and TRBJ1-1; D unresolved. The ends were cut back, 2 bases at V and 0 bases at J, with 10 bases in the middle. The germline V gene has CDR1 DFQATT and CDR2 SNEGSKA (reference sequence). The CDR3 loop spans 14 amino acids. CDR3 sequence (DNA): TGCAGTGCTAGAACAAGACACGTGAACACTGAAGCTTTCTTT. This sequence encodes CSARTRHVNTEAFF.

V usage is TRBV20-1 and J usage is TRBJ2-1; a possible D gene is TRBD1 (6 bases). CDR3 length: 15 amino acids. Germline loops: CDR1 DFQATT, CDR2 SNEGSKA (reference sequence). Trimming took off 5 bases at V and 7 bases at J, with 21 bases between the two ends. The CDR3 is CSALQRGLLENEQFF. Written as DNA, the CDR3 is TGCAGTGCTCTCCAGAGGGGGTTATTGGAAAATGAGCAGTTCTTC.

This clonotype turned up a few times. This sequence joins TRBV4-1 and TRBJ2-1, with TRBD2 matching 13 bases. Germline V gene sequence: CDR1 MGHRA, CDR2 YSYEKL. CDR3 length: 17 residues. V lost 2 bases, J lost 1 base, and 2 bases stayed unmatched. CDR3 sequence reads: CASSQPTSGRSYNEQFF. CDR3 DNA: TGCGCCAGCAGCCAACCGACTAGCGGGAGGTCCTACAATGAGCAGTTCTTC.

This clonotype was observed a few times. The chain links TRBV19 to TRBJ2-1, with TRBD2 matching 9 bases. Trimming at V came to 6 bases and at J to 7 bases, leaving 4 bases not matched to a gene. Germline V lookup: CDR1 LNHDA, CDR2 SQIVND (reference sequence). The CDR3 spans 13 residues. CDR3 bases: TGTGCCAGTAGGGGACTAGCCAAGAATGAGCAGTTCTTC. Its translation is CASRGLAKNEQFF.

The table lists this clonotype with many counts. The chain has TRBV7-2 and TRBJ1-1; no firm D call. Germline-derived CDR1 and CDR2 are SGHTA and FQGNSA. The length of the CDR3 is 13 residues. Trimming took off 4 bases at V and 1 base at J, with 7 bases between the two ends. The CDR3 coding sequence is TGTGCCAGCAGCTCGCAGCCGAACACTGAAGCTTTCTTT. This encodes CASSSQPNTEAFF. Full variable domain (missing parts from reference TRBV7-2 and TRBJ1-1): GAGVSQSPSNKVTEKGKDVELRCDPISGHTALYWYRQSLGQGLEFLIYFQGNSAPDKSGLPSDRFSAERTGGSVSTLTIQRTQQEDSAVYLCASSSQPNTEAFFGQGTRLTVV.

This chain joins TRBV7-9 and TRBJ2-7, with TRBD2 as a possible D gene (5 bases). V lost 2 bases and J 3 bases, leaving 14 bases between the germline ends. The germline CDR1 and CDR2 sequences are SEHNR and FQNEAQ (reference sequence). There are 15 residues in the CDR3. CDR3 coding DNA: TGTGCCAGCAGCTTACGAAGCGGAGGCCACTACGAGCAGTACTTC. Amino acids: CASSLRSGGHYEQYF.

This clonotype has ten or more counts. The chain couples TRBV18 to TRBJ2-7, with 9 bases fitting TRBD1. The J segment lost 6 bases and the V segment lost 0 bases, leaving 3 bases of the junction unmatched. Looked up from germline, CDR1 is KGHSH and CDR2 is LQKENI. The CDR3 sequence is 14 residues long. CDR3 nucleotide sequence: TGTGCCAGCTCACCACCGGGACAGGGCACCGAGCAGTACTTC. It is translated as CASSPPGQGTEQYF.

The rearrangement uses TRBV27 and TRBJ2-5, with TRBD2 matching 8 bases. The trim removed 7 bases at V and 2 bases at J, leaving 9 bases unmatched. The germline gives CDR1 MNHEY, CDR2 SMNVEV (reference sequence). The CDR3 has 15 amino acids. CDR3 loop: CASKGVAGIQETQYF. In nucleotides, the CDR3 is TGTGCCAGCAAGGGGGTAGCGGGAATACAAGAGACCCAGTACTTC.

This clonotype was observed at least ten times. V and J are TRBV11-3 and TRBJ2-1; 7 bases are a match to TRBD1. The CDR3 extends over 16 amino acids. The germline V gene has CDR1 SGHNT and CDR2 YENEEA. The J segment lost 0 bases and the V segment lost 0 bases, leaving 2 bases of the junction unmatched. CDR3 DNA sequence: TGTGCCAGCAGCTTAGAAGGGGGCGGCTCCTACAATGAGCAGTTCTTC. Translated: CASSLEGGGSYNEQFF.

This clonotype was observed at least ten times. The chain employs TRBV9 and TRBJ2-7, with TRBD1 matching 7 bases. The V and J ends lost 0 bases and 3 bases, in that order; junction bases with no gene match: 9. The CDR3 is 16 residues long. Per germline, CDR1 SGDLS and CDR2 YYNGEE. CDR3 protein: CASSVDDRASHYEQYF. The CDR3 region has the DNA TGTGCCAGCAGCGTAGACGACAGGGCCTCCCACTACGAGCAGTACTTC.